What follows describes a single TCR beta chain. Its cognate antigen is unknown. Sequencing used immunoSEQ multiplex PCR; TCRdb keeps in-frame clones, though not all of them. Among more than 8,500 clones listed, approximately 69% were seen once. These data originate in a study of CD4+ T cells in melanoma. Whole-study findings and limits: Neoantigen-specific CD4+ T cells in melanoma reportedly had diverse differentiation states. A reported correlation linked neoantigen-specific CD4+ T cells to CD8+, macrophage and B cell function.

The sequenced sample consisted of peripheral blood. This TCR came from a human donor with melanoma.

This CDR3 reads CASSPLGAPGNTIYF. The CDR3 DNA sequence: TGCGCCAGCAGCCCTCTCGGGGCCCCTGGAAACACCATATATTTT. The V and J genes are TRBV4-3 and TRBJ1-3, with D tentatively TRBD1 (5 bases). V shed 4 bases and J shed 2 bases, with 12 bases lying between them. Germline assignment: CDR1 LGHNA and CDR2 YSLEER. The CDR3 has 15 amino acids.